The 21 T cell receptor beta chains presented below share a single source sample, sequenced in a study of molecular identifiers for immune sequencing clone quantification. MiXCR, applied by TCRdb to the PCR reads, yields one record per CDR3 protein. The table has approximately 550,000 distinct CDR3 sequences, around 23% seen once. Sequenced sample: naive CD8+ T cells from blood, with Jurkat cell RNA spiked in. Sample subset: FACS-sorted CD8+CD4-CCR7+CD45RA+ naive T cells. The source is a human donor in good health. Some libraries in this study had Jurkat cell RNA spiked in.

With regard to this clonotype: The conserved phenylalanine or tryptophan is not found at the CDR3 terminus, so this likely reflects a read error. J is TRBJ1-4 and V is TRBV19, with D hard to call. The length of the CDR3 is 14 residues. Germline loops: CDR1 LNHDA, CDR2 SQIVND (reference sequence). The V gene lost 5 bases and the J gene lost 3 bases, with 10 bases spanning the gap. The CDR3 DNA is TGTGCCAGTAGTGCCCAACGTTCTAATGAAAAACTGTTTCTT. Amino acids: CASSAQRSNEKLFL.

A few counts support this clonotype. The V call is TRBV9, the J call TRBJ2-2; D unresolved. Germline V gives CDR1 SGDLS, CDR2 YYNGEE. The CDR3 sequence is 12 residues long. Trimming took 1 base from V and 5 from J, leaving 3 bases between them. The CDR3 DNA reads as TGTGCCAGCAGCGTATGGACCGGGGAGCTGTTTTTT. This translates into CASSVWTGELFF.

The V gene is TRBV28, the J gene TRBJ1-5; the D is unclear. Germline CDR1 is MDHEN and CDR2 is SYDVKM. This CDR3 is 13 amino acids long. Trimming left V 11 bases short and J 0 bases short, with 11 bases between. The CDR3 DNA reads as TGTGCCGCGGGGTCCTTTAGCAATCAGCCCCAGCATTTT. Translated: CAAGSFSNQPQHF.

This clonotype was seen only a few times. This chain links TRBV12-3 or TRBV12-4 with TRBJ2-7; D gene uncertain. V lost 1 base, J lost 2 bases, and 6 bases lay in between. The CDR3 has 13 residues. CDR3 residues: CASSLVVTYEQYF. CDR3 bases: TGTGCCAGCAGTTTAGTGGTTACCTACGAGCAGTACTTC.

The DNA for the CDR3 is TGTGCCAGCAGCCCCAGAGAGCGGAGGAGCTCCTACAATGAGCAGTTCTTC. It yields the protein CASSPRERRSSYNEQFF. The rearrangement joins TRBV7-2 to TRBJ2-1, with D possibly being TRBD2 (5 bases). V was clipped by 5 bases and J by 0 bases, with 17 bases between them. CDR3 length equals 17 residues. Germline V lookup: CDR1 SGHTA, CDR2 FQGNSA.

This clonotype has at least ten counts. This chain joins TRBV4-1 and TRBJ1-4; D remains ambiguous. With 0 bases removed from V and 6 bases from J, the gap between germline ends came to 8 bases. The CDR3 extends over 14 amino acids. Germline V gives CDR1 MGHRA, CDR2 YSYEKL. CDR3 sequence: CASSQDAVDEKLFF. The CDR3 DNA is TGCGCCAGCAGCCAAGATGCAGTAGATGAAAAACTGTTTTTT.

The CDR3 sequence: CASSPGLRGTEAFF. CDR3 nucleotide sequence: TGTGCCAGCAGCCCGGGACTAAGGGGGACTGAAGCTTTCTTT. The J gene is TRBJ1-1, the V gene TRBV12-3 or TRBV12-4, with D perhaps TRBD1 (6 bases). The CDR3 totals 14 residues. Trimming shortened V by 6 bases and J by 5 bases, and 16 bases separated the two germline ends.

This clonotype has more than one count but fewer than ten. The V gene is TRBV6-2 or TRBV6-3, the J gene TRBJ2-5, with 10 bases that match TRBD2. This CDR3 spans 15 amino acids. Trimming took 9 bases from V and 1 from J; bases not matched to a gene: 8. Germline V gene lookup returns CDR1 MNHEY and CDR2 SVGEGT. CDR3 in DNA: TGTGCCAGTTCCGGACTAGCGGACTCCCAAGAGACCCAGTACTTC. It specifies CASSGLADSQETQYF.

The CDR3 spells CASSLTENHYYGYTF. The CDR3 nucleotides are TGTGCCAGCAGTTTAACAGAAAATCACTACTATGGCTACACCTTC. The rearrangement joins TRBV28 to TRBJ1-2; no firm D call. The CDR3 length is 15 residues. CDR1 and CDR2 from the germline V gene are MDHEN and SYDVKM. The V end was cut by 2 bases, the J end by 3 bases, with 13 bases between.

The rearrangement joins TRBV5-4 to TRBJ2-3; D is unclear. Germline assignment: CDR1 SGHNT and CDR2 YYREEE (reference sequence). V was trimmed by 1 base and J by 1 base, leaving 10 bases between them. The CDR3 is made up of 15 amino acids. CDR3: CASSLTPAGTDTQYF. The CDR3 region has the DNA TGTGCCAGCAGCTTGACCCCGGCTGGCACAGATACGCAGTATTTT.

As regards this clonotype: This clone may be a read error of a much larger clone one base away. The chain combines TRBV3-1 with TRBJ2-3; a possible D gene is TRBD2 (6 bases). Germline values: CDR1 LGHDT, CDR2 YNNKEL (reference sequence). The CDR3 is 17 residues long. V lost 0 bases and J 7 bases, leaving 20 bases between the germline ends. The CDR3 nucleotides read TGTGCCAGCAGCCAAGACGTGGTGGAGGGCGGAGTAAATACGCAGTATTTT. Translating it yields CASSQDVVEGGVNTQYF.

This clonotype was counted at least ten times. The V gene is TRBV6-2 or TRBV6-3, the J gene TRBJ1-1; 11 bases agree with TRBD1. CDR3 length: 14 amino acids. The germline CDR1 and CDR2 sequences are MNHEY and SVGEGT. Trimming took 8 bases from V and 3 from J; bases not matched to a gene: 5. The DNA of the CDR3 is TGTGCCAGCTGGGACAGGGGGATAGACACTGAAGCTTTCTTT. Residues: CASWDRGIDTEAFF.

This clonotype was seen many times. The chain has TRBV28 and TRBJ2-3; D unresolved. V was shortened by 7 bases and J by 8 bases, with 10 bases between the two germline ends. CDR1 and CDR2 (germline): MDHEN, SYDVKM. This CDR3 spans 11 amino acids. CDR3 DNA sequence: TGTGCCAGCATCCTCTCCGGTACGCAGTATTTT. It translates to CASILSGTQYF.

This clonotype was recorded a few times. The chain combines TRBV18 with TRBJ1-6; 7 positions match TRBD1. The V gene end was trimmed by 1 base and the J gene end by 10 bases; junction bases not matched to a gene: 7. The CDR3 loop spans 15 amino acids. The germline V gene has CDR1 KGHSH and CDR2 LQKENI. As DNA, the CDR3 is TGTGCCAGCTCACCACAGCCGACAGGGAGGTCACCCCTCCACTTT. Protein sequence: CASSPQPTGRSPLHF.

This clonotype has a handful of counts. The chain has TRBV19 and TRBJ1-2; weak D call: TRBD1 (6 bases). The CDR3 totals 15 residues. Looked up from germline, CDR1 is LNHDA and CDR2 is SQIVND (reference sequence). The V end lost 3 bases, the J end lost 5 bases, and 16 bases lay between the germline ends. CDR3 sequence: CASSIPDSRIYGYTF. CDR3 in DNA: TGTGCCAGTAGTATCCCGGACAGTAGAATTTATGGCTACACCTTC.

The CDR3 DNA is TGTGCCAGCAGTTCCGCCGGACAGGGTTTTCTTGAAAAACTGTTTTTT. As protein: CASSSAGQGFLEKLFF. The rearrangement uses TRBV7-9 and TRBJ1-4; 8 nucleotides align to TRBD1. Germline V gene lookup returns CDR1 SEHNR and CDR2 FQNEAQ (reference sequence). This CDR3 has 16 amino acids. The V and J ends lost 6 bases and 7 bases, in that order; junction bases with no gene match: 13.

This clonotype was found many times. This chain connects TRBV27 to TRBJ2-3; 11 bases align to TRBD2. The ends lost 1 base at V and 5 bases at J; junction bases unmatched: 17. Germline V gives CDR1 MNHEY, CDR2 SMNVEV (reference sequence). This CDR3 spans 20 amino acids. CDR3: CASSLYADVIAGGLLDTQYF. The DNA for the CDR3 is TGTGCCAGCAGTTTATATGCGGATGTGATAGCGGGAGGGCTCCTAGATACGCAGTATTTT.

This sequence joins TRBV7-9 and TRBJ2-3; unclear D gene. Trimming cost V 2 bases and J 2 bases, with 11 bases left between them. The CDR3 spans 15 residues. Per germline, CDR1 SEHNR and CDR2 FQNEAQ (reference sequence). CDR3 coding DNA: TGTGCCAGCAGCTTAAGTGGGTCACACACAGATACGCAGTATTTT. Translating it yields CASSLSGSHTDTQYF.

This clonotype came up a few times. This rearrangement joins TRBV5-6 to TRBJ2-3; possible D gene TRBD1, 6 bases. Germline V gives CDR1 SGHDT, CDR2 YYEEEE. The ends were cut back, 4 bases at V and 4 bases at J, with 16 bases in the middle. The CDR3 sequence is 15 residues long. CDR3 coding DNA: TGTGCCAGCAGCCCGGTGCAGTGGGGGCCAGATACGCAGTATTTT. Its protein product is CASSPVQWGPDTQYF.

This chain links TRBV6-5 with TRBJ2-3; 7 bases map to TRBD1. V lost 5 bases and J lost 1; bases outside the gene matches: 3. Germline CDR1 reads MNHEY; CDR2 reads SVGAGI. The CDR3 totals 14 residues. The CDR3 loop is CASSAGQGTDTQYF. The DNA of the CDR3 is TGTGCCAGCAGTGCCGGACAGGGCACAGATACGCAGTATTTT.

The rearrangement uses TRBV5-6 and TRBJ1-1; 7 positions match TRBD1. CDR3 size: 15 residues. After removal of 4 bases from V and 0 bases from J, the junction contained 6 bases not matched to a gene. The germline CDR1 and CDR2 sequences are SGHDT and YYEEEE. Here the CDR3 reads CASSTRGQMNTEAFF. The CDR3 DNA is TGTGCCAGCAGCACTAGGGGGCAGATGAACACTGAAGCTTTCTTT.